This is a list of T cell receptor beta chains from one sample in a study of CD8+CD57+ T cells in acquired aplastic anemia. From the reads, TCRdb called clonotypes with MiXCR, one entry per CDR3 protein. In the table there are some 200,000 distinct CDR3 sequences, approximately 51% of which are singletons. Sequences were obtained from sorted CD4+, CD8+, or CD8+CD57+ T cells (not recorded which) from PBMCs. All receptors come from a human donor with aplastic anemia. The CDR3 runs from the conserved cysteine through the conserved F or W. The D gene is left open where the match is weak. Expanded clones get a size class; other rows say once, few or many, or leave the size out.

v_call	clone_size	j_call	d_call	cdr3_nt	cdr3_aa
TRBV20-1	-	TRBJ2-5	-	TGCAGTGCTAGAGATTGGAACAGTCAAGAGACCCAGTACTTC	CSARDWNSQETQYF
TRBV19	many	TRBJ2-5	TRBD1	TGTGCCAGTAGTGCCGACATGACAGGGTTAGGGGAGACCCAGTACTTC	CASSADMTGLGETQYF
TRBV2	-	TRBJ2-3	TRBD2	TGTGCCAGCAGAACTAGCGGGGGGCCTAGCACAGATACGCAGTATTTT	CASRTSGGPSTDTQYF
TRBV7-9	-	TRBJ1-1	-	TGTGCCGCTAGCCAGGAGGCGAACACTGAAGCTTTCTTT	CAASQEANTEAFF
TRBV20-1	-	TRBJ1-2	-	TGCAGTGCCGACCCAAAACAGGAAGGCTACACCTTC	CSADPKQEGYTF
TRBV20-1	many	TRBJ2-7	-	TGCAGTGCTCAGGGGGGTTGGAGCTCCTACGAGCAGTACTTC	CSAQGGWSSYEQYF
TRBV19	many	TRBJ1-6	-	TGTGCCAGTAGTACAACAGGGAGCTCCTATAATTCACCCCTCCACTTT	CASSTTGSSYNSPLHF
TRBV29-1	once	TRBJ2-3	TRBD1	TGCAGCGCCGCGACAGGGGGCACAGATACGCAGTATTTT	CSAATGGTDTQYF
TRBV4-1	-	TRBJ2-7	TRBD2	TGCGCCAGCAGCCACCGTAGCGGGGACTCCCGGAACGAGCAGTACTTC	CASSHRSGDSRNEQYF
TRBV9	many	TRBJ1-6	TRBD1	TGTGCCAGCAGCTCCAGGGGGGGGACTAGTTCACCCCTCCACTTT	CASSSRGGTSSPLHF
TRBV19	-	TRBJ1-4	TRBD1	TGTGCCAGTAGAAGGACAGGGAGGAGAGAAAAACTGTTTTTT	CASRRTGRREKLFF
TRBV24-1	-	TRBJ2-5	TRBD1	TGTGCCACCAGTGAGGCAGGGGGTTCCTGGCAAGAGACCCAGTACTTC	CATSEAGGSWQETQYF
TRBV20-1	-	TRBJ1-2	TRBD1	TGCAGTGCTAGAAGGGGGCAGGGGATAGACTATGGCTACACCTTC	CSARRGQGIDYGYTF
TRBV7-8	many	TRBJ2-5	TRBD2	TGTGCCAGCAGCTTAAGCGGGAGGGGCCAAGAGACCCAGTACTTC	CASSLSGRGQETQYF
TRBV19	many	TRBJ2-2	-	TGTGCCAGTAGTATAGATCTCAGGGTAACCGGGGAGCTGTTTTTT	CASSIDLRVTGELFF
TRBV24-1	few	TRBJ2-5	TRBD2	TGTGCCACCAGTGGGAAGGGGCGGGAGCAAGAGACCCAGTACTTC	CATSGKGREQETQYF
TRBV9	-	TRBJ2-7	TRBD2	TGTGCCAGCAGCTCTAGCGGGTCCAACTACGAGCAGTACTTC	CASSSSGSNYEQYF
TRBV29-1	-	TRBJ1-2	TRBD1	TGCAGCGTGGGACAGATTCTCGGCTATGGCTACACCTTC	CSVGQILGYGYTF
TRBV20-1	-	TRBJ2-3	-	TGCAGTGCTAGCCGTTACTTGCGGGACGGCAACACAGATACGCAGTATTTT	CSASRYLRDGNTDTQYF
TRBV18	few	TRBJ1-1	-	TGTGCCAGCTCACCACCGAGTAGGGTGACGAACACTGAAGCTTTCTTT	CASSPPSRVTNTEAFF
TRBV19	many	TRBJ1-1	-	TGTGCCAGTAGTATAGTTGAGACAACGATGAACACTGAAGCTTTCTTT	CASSIVETTMNTEAFF
TRBV2	-	TRBJ2-1	TRBD2	TGTGCCAGCAGCCGGACTAGCGGGGTTAAAAACAATGAGCAGTTCTTC	CASSRTSGVKNNEQFF